The rows below give T cell receptor beta chains drawn from one sample of a study of monozygotic twins with inflammatory bowel disease. Using the 5' RACE reads, TCRdb records one entry per CDR3 protein without DNA. The data include just over 300,000 distinct CDR3 sequences; the top ten clones carry 5.5% to 6.5%. Sequences were obtained from blood. These receptors were taken from a human donor with ulcerative colitis or Crohn's disease, or a healthy co-twin of an affected twin (not recorded which). CDR3s include the opening cysteine and the closing phenylalanine or tryptophan.

v_gene,j_gene,CDR3aa
TRBV5-1,TRBJ2-6,CASRQGQGAFSGANVLTF
TRBV25-1,TRBJ2-4,CASSESRGTQAKNMQYF
TRBV24-1,TRBJ1-2,CATSDAGPLRAGGYTF
TRBV19,TRBJ2-1,CASRPGAGSNEQFF
TRBV9,TRBJ1-5,CASSVQGATNQPQHF
TRBV7-2,TRBJ1-5,CASSLAGSGNQPQHF
TRBV24-1,TRBJ1-2,CATSEPLSGGDYGYTF
TRBV29-1,TRBJ1-1,CSVDDSWRGGNTEAFF
TRBV18,TRBJ1-1,CASSPSGTLNTEAFF
TRBV27,TRBJ2-3,CASSFLGLHHTQYF
TRBV12-3/TRBV12-4,TRBJ2-1,CASSLVLAAPVGQFF
TRBV4-3,TRBJ2-7,CASSQDWGAYEQYF
TRBV12-3/TRBV12-4,TRBJ1-2,CASSLLVEGSYTF
TRBV27,TRBJ1-1,CASRNPGNTEAFF
TRBV5-1,TRBJ1-2,CASSLGPGLQGDGYTF
TRBV20-1,TRBJ2-2,CSARPGGINTGELFF
TRBV6-2/TRBV6-3,TRBJ2-2,CASSTSGRRSGELFF
TRBV20-1,TRBJ1-3,CSARIGQGSGNTIYF
TRBV6-2/TRBV6-3,TRBJ1-4,CASSYPRFRRLSEKLFF
TRBV3-1,TRBJ2-2,CASSQERELFTGELFF
TRBV4-3,TRBJ1-5,CASSRLPGESNQPQHF
TRBV21-1,TRBJ1-6,CASSKGGGLGSPLHF
TRBV6-1,TRBJ2-5,CASTDGGQGEYQETQYF
TRBV20-1,TRBJ2-7,CSASGQGPTYEQYF
TRBV6-2/TRBV6-3,TRBJ2-5,CASGLAGAKTQYF
TRBV5-8,TRBJ2-1,CASSPRLAGTNEQFF
TRBV4-2,TRBJ1-3,CASSQVAGGGNTIYF
TRBV5-1,TRBJ2-7,CASSMTIAGDYEQYF
TRBV12-3/TRBV12-4,TRBJ2-7,CASSLDTTGVMYYEQYF
TRBV20-1,TRBJ1-6,CRGTGDNSPLHF
TRBV20-1,TRBJ2-7,CSSTGTGPYEQYF
TRBV5-6,TRBJ1-1,CASSIRGMNTEAFF
TRBV19,TRBJ2-1,CASSIDGRGNEQFF
TRBV5-6,TRBJ1-2,CASSSRDGFYGYTF
TRBV24-1,TRBJ1-2,CATSGTDAYRYTF
TRBV20-1,TRBJ2-1,CSARETSGLAMKQFF
TRBV9,TRBJ2-2,CASSVGPGRNTGELFF
TRBV5-1,TRBJ1-4,CASSLEGQGLFF
TRBV6-1,TRBJ2-3,CATLRDGADTQYF
TRBV7-9,TRBJ2-7,CASSSSSDSPYEQYF
TRBV7-9,TRBJ1-1,CASSLGRMNTEAFF